A single sample gave rise to the 25 T cell receptor beta chains below, sequenced in a study of cytomegalovirus exposure and HLA in healthy donors. The study ran its PCR with 60 Vbeta and 13 Jbeta primers. Using immunoSEQ multiplex PCR, the repertoire was profiled, and TCRdb retains in-frame clones only, with some absent. The sample includes about 110,000 clones, approximately 78% seen only once; the top ten take nearly 8.5%. Sequenced material: PBMCs. These receptors all stem from a woman aged 35 to 49 in good health and CMV-seropositive.

The chain uses TRBV25-1 and TRBJ1-5; D remains ambiguous. The germline V gene encodes CDR1 MGHDK and CDR2 SYGVNS. CDR3 length: 14 residues. V dropped 4 bases and J dropped 4 bases, with 11 bases sitting between them. The CDR3: CASSAGEGNQPQHF. Here the CDR3 DNA reads TGTGCCAGCAGTGCGGGAGAGGGTAATCAGCCCCAGCATTTT.

This clone was observed a handful of times. The chain couples TRBV7-7 to TRBJ1-1; 7 bases agree with TRBD1. The V gene's germline CDR1 is SSHAT and CDR2 FNYEAQ (reference sequence). The CDR3 totals 14 residues. The junction had 0 bases not matched to a gene; V was cut back by 1 base and J by 1 base. CDR3 residues: CASSLGTGNTEAFF. CDR3 DNA sequence: TGTGCCAGCAGCTTAGGGACAGGGAACACTGAAGCTTTCTTT.

This clone was detected only once. Mismatch with germline at one junction end may stem from a read error. The rearrangement uses TRBV7-7 and TRBJ2-7; 8 bases agree with TRBD1. Germline-derived CDR1 and CDR2 are SSHAT and FNYEAQ (reference sequence). The CDR3 loop spans 15 amino acids. This CDR3 is CASSPQQGGVYEQYF. For the CDR3, the DNA is TGTGCTAGCAGCCCCCAACAGGGGGGAGTCTACGAGCAGTACTTC.

The chain couples TRBV10-3 to TRBJ1-2; 9 nucleotides match TRBD1. CDR1 and CDR2 (germline): ENHRY, SYGVKD. The CDR3 consists of 13 residues. V dropped 10 bases and J dropped 2; count of bases not matched to a gene: 5. The CDR3 region has the DNA TGTGCCACAGATACAGGGGGCAACTATGGCTACACCTTC. Translated, it gives CATDTGGNYGYTF.

The V gene is TRBV11-2, the J gene TRBJ1-2; possible D gene TRBD1, 5 bases. Trimming took off 1 base at V and 6 bases at J, with 6 bases between the two ends. Germline V CDR1 and CDR2: SGHAT, FQNNGV. CDR3 length: 12 residues. CDR3 coding DNA: TGTGCCAGCAGCTTAGGGGGGGATGGCTACACCTTC. Protein: CASSLGGDGYTF.

This clone appeared a few times. The rearrangement joins TRBV7-8 to TRBJ1-1; 8 nucleotides align to TRBD1. The trim removed 5 bases at V and 1 base at J, leaving 3 bases unmatched. CDR3 size: 14 residues. The V gene's germline CDR1 is SGHVS and CDR2 FQNEAQ. In DNA, the CDR3 is TGTGCCAGCAGCGGGGACAGGTGGAACACTGAAGCTTTCTTT. The encoded protein is CASSGDRWNTEAFF.

This clone came up a few times. The chain links TRBV7-9 to TRBJ2-5; 14 bases align to TRBD2. The CDR3 is 17 amino acids. Trimming at V came to 5 bases and at J to 5 bases, leaving 10 bases not matched to a gene. Germline-derived CDR1 and CDR2 are SEHNR and FQNEAQ (reference sequence). CDR3 amino acids: CASSPLTSGGAGETQYF. The CDR3 coding sequence is TGTGCCAGCAGCCCTCTGACTAGCGGGGGGGCAGGTGAGACCCAGTACTTC.

The V and J genes are TRBV4-1 and TRBJ2-7; a possible D gene is TRBD1 (6 bases). This CDR3 spans 16 amino acids. Germline V gene lookup returns CDR1 MGHRA and CDR2 YSYEKL. V was clipped by 3 bases and J by 2 bases, with 17 bases between them. The CDR3 reads CASSHLTGRGPYEQYF. CDR3 sequence (DNA): TGCGCCAGCAGCCACCTCACCGGCAGGGGACCCTACGAGCAGTACTTC.

The rearrangement links TRBV6-5 to TRBJ1-2; 7 bases align to TRBD1. Germline CDR1 and CDR2: MNHEY and SVGAGI. The V gene end was trimmed by 7 bases and the J gene end by 0 bases; junction bases not matched to a gene: 2. This CDR3 has 13 amino acids. CDR3 sequence reads: CASTTGTNYGYTF. The DNA for the CDR3 is TGTGCCAGCACGACAGGGACTAACTATGGCTACACCTTC.

This clone has a handful of counts. The V call is TRBV9, the J call TRBJ2-3; D unclear. This CDR3 has 13 amino acids. Germline V CDR1 and CDR2: SGDLS, YYNGEE. V was trimmed by 3 bases and J by 6 bases, leaving 11 bases between them. The CDR3 DNA reads TGTGCCAGCAGCGGGATTAGCCACGATACGCAGTATTTT. Protein: CASSGISHDTQYF.

The chain combines TRBV29-1 with TRBJ1-2; D is undetermined. There are 14 residues in the CDR3. CDR1 and CDR2 (germline): SQVTM, ANQGSEA. Trimming took 0 bases from V and 8 from J, leaving 16 bases between them. Here the CDR3 reads CSVEDPRGVRGYTF. CDR3 in DNA: TGCAGCGTTGAAGATCCCAGAGGTGTGAGGGGCTACACCTTC.

This clone was observed a handful of times. CDR3 sequence reads: CASSLGHLTTYEQYF. In DNA form, the CDR3 reads TGTGCCAGCAGCCTCGGACACCTCACCACCTACGAGCAGTACTTC. The rearrangement uses TRBV5-4 and TRBJ2-7; a possible D gene is TRBD1 (5 bases). The V gene lost 4 bases and the J gene lost 2 bases, with 16 bases spanning the gap. Germline values: CDR1 SGHNT, CDR2 YYREEE (reference sequence). The CDR3 runs to 15 residues.

The genes are TRBV5-1 and TRBJ2-7; D remains ambiguous. This CDR3 has 14 amino acids. Germline V gene data show CDR1 as SGHRS and CDR2 as YFSETQ. Trimming left V 1 base short and J 0 bases short, with 8 bases between. The CDR3 DNA sequence: TGCGCCAGCAGCTTGTCCCCCTACTCCTACGAGCAGTACTTC. Translated, it gives CASSLSPYSYEQYF.

With respect to this clone: Germline and junction disagree at one end, which may indicate a read error. The gene calls are TRBV29-1 and TRBJ2-7; D perhaps matches TRBD2 (5 bases). Germline V lookup: CDR1 SQVTM, CDR2 ANQGSEA. The CDR3 has 12 amino acids. In DNA form, the CDR3 reads TGCGGCGTTGAGGGAGTGAGCAGCGAGCAGTACTTC. Translation: CGVEGVSSEQYF.

The chain is built from TRBV10-3 and TRBJ2-2; TRBD2 aligns across 10 bases. The CDR3 totals 16 residues. Germline V lookup: CDR1 ENHRY, CDR2 SYGVKD. J gave up 1 base and V 2 bases, and 1 base lay outside the gene matches. Here the CDR3 reads CAISEPSGGNTGELFF. In nucleotides, the CDR3 is TGTGCCATCAGTGAGCCTAGCGGGGGGAACACCGGGGAGCTGTTTTTT.

This clone appeared a few times. The chain uses TRBV7-9 and TRBJ1-1; 7 bases map to TRBD1. With V trimmed by 1 base and J by 8 bases, 10 bases remained unmatched. The germline gives CDR1 SEHNR, CDR2 FQNEAQ (reference sequence). The CDR3 is made up of 15 amino acids. Here the CDR3 reads CASSLGPGTASEAFF. CDR3 nucleotide sequence: TGTGCCAGCAGCTTAGGGCCCGGGACAGCTAGCGAAGCTTTCTTT.

The chain is built from TRBV6-1 and TRBJ2-7; possible D gene TRBD1, 6 bases. The CDR3 has 13 amino acids. Trimming removed 2 bases at V and 8 bases at J, with 13 bases between. CDR1 and CDR2 (germline): MNHNS, SASEGT. CDR3 DNA sequence: TGTGCCAGCAGTGAAAGAACAGGGCTCAAGCAGTACTTC. This codes for CASSERTGLKQYF.

The J gene is TRBJ2-1, the V gene TRBV5-6; 10 positions match TRBD2. Germline V gene lookup returns CDR1 SGHDT and CDR2 YYEEEE. The CDR3 contains 16 residues. J gave up 4 bases and V 4 bases, and 8 bases lay outside the gene matches. CDR3 amino acids: CASSMLAGALYNEQFF. The CDR3 DNA reads TGTGCCAGCAGCATGCTAGCGGGGGCCCTGTACAATGAGCAGTTCTTC.

This clone has just a few counts. The J gene is TRBJ2-5, the V gene TRBV5-1, with 7 bases aligning to TRBD2. The germline V gene encodes CDR1 SGHRS and CDR2 YFSETQ. The CDR3 contains 17 residues. V lost 4 bases, J lost 5 bases, and 17 bases stayed unmatched. CDR3 bases: TGCGCCAGCAGCAGGCTGATGGGGGGGACTCCGGGGGAGACCCAGTACTTC. Translation: CASSRLMGGTPGETQYF.

The chain combines TRBV2 with TRBJ2-2; 7 bases agree with TRBD2. With 8 bases clipped from V and 9 bases from J, the junction kept 6 bases outside the gene matches. The germline V gene encodes CDR1 SNHLY and CDR2 FYNNEI. This CDR3 is built from 12 residues. This chain's CDR3 is CASGGDRRELFF. CDR3 nucleotides: TGTGCCAGCGGGGGGGATAGACGGGAGCTGTTTTTT.

The V and J genes are TRBV5-4 and TRBJ2-5, with D hard to call. The V end lost 0 bases, the J end lost 0 bases, and 6 bases lay between the germline ends. The CDR3 totals 14 residues. From germline, CDR1 is SGHNT and CDR2 YYREEE (reference sequence). As DNA, the CDR3 is TGTGCCAGCAGCTTGGCCCTTAACCAAGAGACCCAGTACTTC. Encoded protein: CASSLALNQETQYF.

The count of this clone is one. This chain uses TRBV2 with TRBJ1-1, with unresolved D. Looked up from germline, CDR1 is SNHLY and CDR2 is FYNNEI. Trimming stripped 6 bases from V and 1 base from J, with 18 bases between. The CDR3 is 16 amino acids. The CDR3 DNA reads TGTGCCAGCAGACGCACAAAGGCGGGATGGAACACTGAAGCTTTCTTT. It yields the protein CASRRTKAGWNTEAFF.

The chain recombines TRBV7-6 with TRBJ2-1; a possible D gene is TRBD2 (5 bases). CDR1 and CDR2 from the germline V gene are SGHVS and FNYEAQ. The CDR3 has 14 residues. The ends were cut back, 1 base at V and 5 bases at J, with 9 bases in the middle. The CDR3 sequence: CASSLVGGNNEQFF. In nucleotides, the CDR3 is TGTGCCAGCAGCTTAGTAGGAGGCAACAATGAGCAGTTCTTC.

The chain combines TRBV7-2 with TRBJ1-3, with TRBD1 identical over 7 bases. The CDR3 covers 16 residues. J gave up 4 bases and V 2 bases, and 8 bases lay outside the gene matches. Germline-derived CDR1 and CDR2 are SGHTA and FQGNSA. CDR3 bases: TGTGCCAGCAGCTTATGGTTAGGGGGCCACGGAAACACCATATATTTT. Amino acid sequence: CASSLWLGGHGNTIYF.

The rearrangement uses TRBV11-2 and TRBJ2-5, with a possible D match to TRBD2 (6 bases). Germline values: CDR1 SGHAT, CDR2 FQNNGV. V lost 1 base to trimming and J lost 5 bases, with 14 bases between them. The CDR3 runs 15 residues. The CDR3 region has the DNA TGTGCCAGCAGCTTAGGAACAGTGGCGGGGGAGACCCAGTACTTC. This gives the protein CASSLGTVAGETQYF.